Listed below are T cell receptor beta chains from one sample, sequenced in a study of regulatory T cells in long-lasting Graves disease. TCRdb reanalysed the multiplex PCR reads using MiXCR and keeps one entry per CDR3 protein. The sample yields around 250,000 distinct CDR3 sequences, 15% to 20% seen once. These data also featured in a second study, about T cells in Graves' hyperthyroidism and ophthalmopathy.

The sequencing here drew on peripheral blood mononuclear cells (PBMCs), taken at new diagnosis, from a patient treated with antithyroid drugs. The receptor set was obtained from a woman aged 30 to 39 with Graves disease. Both conserved end residues are part of each CDR3. A D gene is named only where the DNA matches it firmly. Clone sizes are given selectively: once, few, many, or a class where the clone is expanded.

v_gene,d_gene,j_gene,abundance,CDR3nt,CDR3aa
TRBV6-2/TRBV6-3,TRBD2,TRBJ2-5,NA,TGTGCCAGCAGCAGAGGACTAGCGGGAGGTGAGACCCAGTACTTC,CASSRGLAGGETQYF
TRBV15,NA,TRBJ2-1,many,TGTGCCACCAGAAATGGTGGGTCCGAGTTCTTC,CATRNGGSEFF
TRBV9,NA,TRBJ1-3,few,TGTGCCAGCAGCGTAGGTGGGGGGGCAAAACGCTCTGGAAACACCATATATTTT,CASSVGGGAKRSGNTIYF
TRBV6-5,TRBD1,TRBJ2-1,many,TGTGCCAGCAGTTACTTCTGGTCTAACAGGGGCACTGAGCAGTTCTTC,CASSYFWSNRGTEQFF
TRBV19,NA,TRBJ1-1,many,TGTGCCAGTAGTAATCGGGGAGACACTGAAGCTTTCTTT,CASSNRGDTEAFF
TRBV7-9,TRBD2,TRBJ2-7,many,TGTGCCAGCAGCCCGGGGGGGCATCCTTTCTGGTACGAGCAGTACTTC,CASSPGGHPFWYEQYF
TRBV5-6,NA,TRBJ1-2,many,TGTGCCAGCAGGAGGCGGGGATATGGCTACACCTTC,CASRRRGYGYTF
TRBV11-1,NA,TRBJ2-1,NA,TGTGCCAGCAGCTTAGGAGGGAGTAACAATGAGCAGTTCTTC,CASSLGGSNNEQFF
TRBV10-1,NA,TRBJ1-2,NA,TGCGCCAGCAGTGACAATAACTATGGCTACACCTTC,CASSDNNYGYTF
TRBV3-1,TRBD2,TRBJ2-3,many,TGTGCCAGCAGCCTTAAGCTAGCGGGGAGCACAGATACGCAGTATTTT,CASSLKLAGSTDTQYF
TRBV29-1,NA,TRBJ1-2,many,TGCAGCGCAGGGGACGGCTATGGCTACACCTTC,CSAGDGYGYTF
TRBV7-6,NA,TRBJ2-2,few,TGTGCCAGCAGCTCGTCCCCCGGACGCTCCACCGGGGAGCTGTTTTTT,CASSSSPGRSTGELFF
TRBV3-1,TRBD1,TRBJ2-5,many,TGTGCCAGCAGCCTACAGGGGGTGGAGGAGACCCAGTACTTC,CASSLQGVEETQYF
TRBV25-1,NA,TRBJ1-4,NA,TGTGCCAGCAGTGCAGGCGCCGTTAATGAAAAACTGTTTTTT,CASSAGAVNEKLFF
TRBV7-8,TRBD1,TRBJ1-4,many,TGTGCCAGCAGCTCAGGACAGGCTAAGGACGTCGAAAAACTGTTTTTT,CASSSGQAKDVEKLFF
TRBV5-1,NA,TRBJ2-3,many,TGCGCCAGCAGCTTGGGGGGGCCCCTTTCCGGCACAGATACGCAGTATTTT,CASSLGGPLSGTDTQYF
TRBV5-1,NA,TRBJ2-7,many,TGCGCCAGCAGCTTGGAACCAGGGATGGCCTACGAGCAGTACTTC,CASSLEPGMAYEQYF
TRBV14,NA,TRBJ2-7,many,TGTGCCAGCAGCCAAGTAGGCCTAGACGACGAGCAGTACTTC,CASSQVGLDDEQYF
TRBV12-5,NA,TRBJ1-1,many,TGTGCTAGTGGTTTGGCCGGACACACTGAAGCTTTCTTT,CASGLAGHTEAFF
TRBV7-8,TRBD2,TRBJ2-1,NA,TGTGCCAGCAGCTTATTGGCTAGCGGGGGCAATGAGCAGTTCTTC,CASSLLASGGNEQFF
TRBV27,NA,TRBJ1-1,many,TGTGCCAGCAGTTTATCGGGAGGGTTTATAGCTGAAGCTTTCTTT,CASSLSGGFIAEAFF
TRBV7-2,NA,TRBJ2-7,many,TGTGCCAGCAGCTTAAAGACCTCCTACGAGCAGTACTTC,CASSLKTSYEQYF
TRBV15,NA,TRBJ1-1,many,TGTGCCACCAGCAGAGTAAGTGGGGGGACTGAAGCTTTCTTT,CATSRVSGGTEAFF
TRBV5-4,NA,TRBJ1-1,many,TGTGCCAGCAGCTTGGATGGATCTGACACTGAAGCTTTCTTT,CASSLDGSDTEAFF
TRBV7-9,TRBD2,TRBJ2-1,NA,TGTGCCAGCAGCTCCCCGGGACTAGCGGGAGTTGAGCAGTTCTTC,CASSSPGLAGVEQFF
TRBV12-5,NA,TRBJ2-6,NA,TGTGCTAGTGGTTTGGTACTCTGGGGCTCTGGGGCCAACGTCCTGACTTTC,CASGLVLWGSGANVLTF
TRBV5-1,NA,TRBJ1-2,many,TGTGCCAGCAGCTTGGAGGCGGGGCCGTCGACCTATGGCTACACCTTC,CASSLEAGPSTYGYTF
TRBV20-1,TRBD1,TRBJ1-6,few,TGCAGTGCTAGAGATGCGGGACAGGGTAATCAGTCACCCCTCCACTTT,CSARDAGQGNQSPLHF
TRBV2,NA,TRBJ1-5,many,TGTGCCAGCAGTGCGGACGAACAGAGCAATCAGCCCCAGCATTTT,CASSADEQSNQPQHF
TRBV5-1,TRBD1,TRBJ2-1,many,TGCGCCAGCAGCTTGGCCCGAGGGGGCGTATCTTATGAGCAGTTCTTC,CASSLARGGVSYEQFF
TRBV6-1,TRBD1,TRBJ1-6,many,TGTGCCAGCAGCCCCGGACAGGGCCATTCACCCCTCCACTTT,CASSPGQGHSPLHF
TRBV4-1,NA,TRBJ1-3,many,TGCGCCAGCAGCCAAGGACGGGGAAACACCATATATTTT,CASSQGRGNTIYF
TRBV7-8,NA,TRBJ2-1,NA,TGTGCCAGCAGCTTAGCTGCCTCAGGGTGGAACAATGAGCAGTTCTTC,CASSLAASGWNNEQFF
TRBV12-3/TRBV12-4,NA,TRBJ2-7,many,TGTGCCAGCAGTTCTCGCTACGAGCAGTACTTC,CASSSRYEQYF
TRBV7-2,NA,TRBJ1-5,many,TGTGCCAGCAGCTTAATCCCATCGGCAGTAAGAAATCAGCCCCAGCATTTT,CASSLIPSAVRNQPQHF
TRBV2,NA,TRBJ1-2,many,TGTGCCAGCAGTGAATCGGTCGGAAGACCCTATGGCTACACCTTC,CASSESVGRPYGYTF
TRBV11-2,NA,TRBJ1-6,many,TGTGCCAGCAGCTTGCCAAAATATAATTCACCCCTCCACTTT,CASSLPKYNSPLHF
TRBV7-9,NA,TRBJ2-3,many,TGTGCCAGCAGCTTAGCGCCCACAGATACGCAGTATTTT,CASSLAPTDTQYF